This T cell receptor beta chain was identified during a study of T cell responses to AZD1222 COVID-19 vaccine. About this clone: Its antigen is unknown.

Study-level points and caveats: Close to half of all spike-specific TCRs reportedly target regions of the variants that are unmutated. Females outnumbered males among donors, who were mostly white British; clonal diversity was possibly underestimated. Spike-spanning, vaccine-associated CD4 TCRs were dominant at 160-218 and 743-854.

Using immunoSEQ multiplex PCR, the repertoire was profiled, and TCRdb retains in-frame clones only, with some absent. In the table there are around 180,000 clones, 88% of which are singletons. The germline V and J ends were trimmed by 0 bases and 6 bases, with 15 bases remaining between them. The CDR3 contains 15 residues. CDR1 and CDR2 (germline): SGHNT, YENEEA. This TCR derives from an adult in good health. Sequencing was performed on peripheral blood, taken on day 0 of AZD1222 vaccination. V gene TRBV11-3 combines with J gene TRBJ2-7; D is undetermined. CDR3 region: CASSLDGSWASEQYF. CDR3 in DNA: TGTGCCAGCAGCTTAGACGGAAGTTGGGCATCCGAGCAGTACTTC.